Presented here are 19 T cell receptor beta chains from one specimen sequenced in a study of blood T cell repertoires in COVID-19. The assay was immunoSEQ multiplex PCR, and TCRdb's table has in-frame clones only and misses some. The data hold 200,000 to 250,000 clones, with 65% to 90% observed a single time. The source material was peripheral blood. The receptors come from a man aged 45-60 years with acute or convalescent COVID-19.

The chain has TRBV6-5 and TRBJ2-5; TRBD1 agrees at 8 bases. Trimming at V came to 6 bases and at J to 5 bases, leaving 5 bases not matched to a gene. There are 13 residues in the CDR3. From germline, CDR1 is MNHEY and CDR2 SVGAGI. This CDR3 reads CASSANRGETQYF. Written as DNA, the CDR3 is TGTGCCAGCAGCGCTAACAGGGGGGAGACCCAGTACTTC.

The V and J genes are TRBV15 and TRBJ1-1; D not resolved. Trimming took off 1 base at V and 4 bases at J, with 13 bases between the two ends. The CDR3 covers 15 residues. Germline CDR1 LNHNV, CDR2 YYDKDF (reference sequence). The CDR3 sequence: CATSRARVEATEAFF. The CDR3 nucleotides are TGTGCCACCAGCAGAGCGAGGGTCGAGGCCACTGAAGCTTTCTTT.

The CDR3 DNA is TGTGCCTGGAGTGTACTGCTAGGAGCGCAGTATTTT. Translated: CAWSVLLGAQYF. The gene calls are TRBV30 and TRBJ2-3; D is undetermined. Germline CDR1 reads GTSNPN; CDR2 reads SVGIG (reference sequence). Trimming took 0 bases from V and 10 from J, leaving 11 bases between them. The CDR3 has 12 residues.

This chain links TRBV3-1 (or the pseudogene TRBV3-2) with TRBJ1-2; tentatively, D is TRBD1 (6 bases). The CDR3 covers 15 residues. Germline V gene lookup returns CDR1 LGHDT and CDR2 YNNKEL (reference sequence). The germline V and J ends were trimmed by 1 base and 4 bases, with 13 bases remaining between them. The DNA for the CDR3 is TGTGCCAGCAGCCAAGCAGGGGATTTGGTCTATGGCTACACCTTC. Protein product: CASSQAGDLVYGYTF.

The chain recombines TRBV6-5 with TRBJ1-1, with a tentative D call TRBD1 (5 bases). This CDR3 is 16 amino acids long. V was trimmed by 3 bases and J by 5 bases, leaving 19 bases between them. The germline CDR1 and CDR2 sequences are MNHEY and SVGAGI. CDR3 bases: TGTGCCAGCAGTTATCGGGGCCCACGGGGGGATACTGAAGCTTTCTTT. Protein product: CASSYRGPRGDTEAFF.

This clone was detected once. The V gene is TRBV7-9, the J gene TRBJ1-4, with a tentative D call TRBD1 (5 bases). V was pared by 4 bases and J by 7 bases, with 16 bases between. The CDR3 is 15 residues long. Germline loops: CDR1 SEHNR, CDR2 FQNEAQ (reference sequence). The chain's CDR3 is CASSSGDSGSEKLFF. For the CDR3, the DNA is TGTGCCAGCAGCTCGGGGGACTCAGGGAGTGAAAAACTGTTTTTT. Based on the CDR3 plus reference TRBV7-9 and TRBJ1-4, the full variable domain is DTGVSQNPRHKITKRGQNVTFRCDPISEHNRLYWYRQTLGQGPEFLTYFQNEAQLEKSRLLSDRFSAERPKGSFSTLEIQRTEQGDSAMYLCASSSGDSGSEKLFFGSGTQLSVL.

The chain carries TRBV30 and TRBJ2-5, with a tentative D call TRBD1 (7 bases). The CDR3 contains 12 residues. Deletions cut 8 bases from V and 4 bases from J, with 14 bases between. Germline CDR1 reads GTSNPN; CDR2 reads SVGIG (reference sequence). The CDR3 protein is CAGGTDGETQYF. The DNA for the CDR3 is TGTGCCGGAGGGACAGATGGAGAGACCCAGTACTTC.

The chain has TRBV30 and TRBJ1-4; no clear D. This CDR3 comprises 13 residues. Germline lookup yields CDR1 GTSNPN and CDR2 SVGIG (reference sequence). V was trimmed by 8 bases and J by 4 bases, leaving 14 bases between them. The CDR3 nucleotides read TGTGCCGGAAACCGGGGTTATAATGAAAAACTGTTTTTT. This sequence encodes CAGNRGYNEKLFF.

This clone has just a few counts. The chain uses TRBV7-9 and TRBJ2-7, with 7 bases lining up with TRBD2. V gave up 4 bases and J gave up 4 bases; unmatched junction bases: 10. The CDR3 has 15 amino acids. The V gene's germline CDR1 is SEHNR and CDR2 FQNEAQ (reference sequence). CDR3 nucleotides: TGTGCCAGCAGCTCCCGAGCAGCGGGGAATTACGAGCAGTACTTC. Encoded protein: CASSSRAAGNYEQYF.

V and J are TRBV5-6 and TRBJ1-1, with TRBD1 as a possible D gene (6 bases). Per germline, CDR1 SGHDT and CDR2 YYEEEE. Trimming shortened V by 3 bases and J by 7 bases, and 13 bases separated the two germline ends. The CDR3 spans 13 residues. The CDR3 nucleotides read TGTGCCAGCAGCTCCGACATCAGGGGTGAAGCTTTCTTT. Translation: CASSSDIRGEAFF.

The gene calls are TRBV5-1 and TRBJ2-7; 13 bases fit TRBD2. CDR3 length: 17 residues. V lost 4 bases and J lost 1; bases outside the gene matches: 8. Germline CDR1 is SGHRS and CDR2 is YFSETQ. In DNA form, the CDR3 reads TGCGCCAGCAGCCTCGGGACTAGCGGGGCCATTTCCTACGAGCAGTACTTC. Translated: CASSLGTSGAISYEQYF.

The rearrangement links TRBV5-8 to TRBJ1-4; 7 nucleotides align to TRBD1. Trimming removed 4 bases from V and 10 bases from J; junction bases left unmatched: 7. Germline loops: CDR1 SGHTS, CDR2 YDEGEE. This CDR3 is built from 13 residues. The DNA of the CDR3 is TGTGCCAGCAGCCAAATCCAGGGGGGAAAACTGTTTTTT. As protein: CASSQIQGGKLFF. Complete variable domain (other parts from reference TRBV5-8 and TRBJ1-4): EAGVTQSPTHLIKTRGQQATLRCSPISGHTSVYWYQQALGLGLQFLLWYDEGEERNRGNFPPRFSGRQFPNYSSELNVNALELEDSALYLCASSQIQGGKLFFGSGTQLSVL.

The chain couples TRBV30 to TRBJ2-5, with D perhaps matching TRBD1 (5 bases). Trimming pared 2 bases from V and 4 bases from J, leaving 8 bases between. The CDR3 runs 12 residues. The germline V gene has CDR1 GTSNPN and CDR2 SVGIG (reference sequence). CDR3 nucleotides: TGTGCCTGGAGTCCAGGGATAGAGACCCAGTACTTC. Protein: CAWSPGIETQYF.

The chain is built from TRBV27 and TRBJ1-1; 8 nucleotides agree with TRBD1. Germline-derived CDR1 and CDR2 are MNHEY and SMNVEV (reference sequence). V was clipped by 3 bases and J by 3 bases; unmatched bases: 6. The CDR3 runs to 15 residues. As DNA, the CDR3 is TGTGCCAGCAGTTTCTTCAGGGGGCTCCACACTGAAGCTTTCTTT. The encoded protein is CASSFFRGLHTEAFF.

The V and J genes are TRBV4-1 and TRBJ2-7; 11 positions agree with TRBD1. Germline V gene lookup returns CDR1 MGHRA and CDR2 YSYEKL. V shed 0 bases, J shed 2 bases, and the junction held 6 bases outside the gene matches. The CDR3 has 17 residues. The CDR3 here is CASSQDLGQGATYEQYF. CDR3 coding DNA: TGCGCCAGCAGCCAAGATCTCGGACAGGGGGCCACCTACGAGCAGTACTTC.

V gene TRBV6-2 or TRBV6-3 combines with J gene TRBJ2-5; D is undetermined. CDR1 and CDR2 from the germline V gene are MNHEY and SVGEGT. V dropped 2 bases and J dropped 4 bases, with 8 bases sitting between them. This CDR3 is built from 13 residues. The CDR3 loop is CASSYQELETQYF. The CDR3 DNA reads TGTGCCAGCAGTTACCAAGAGCTAGAGACCCAGTACTTC.

The V gene is TRBV5-1, the J gene TRBJ2-4; a possible D gene is TRBD1 (6 bases). CDR3 length: 17 amino acids. CDR1 is SGHRS and CDR2 is YFSETQ in the germline V gene. Trimming pared 0 bases from V and 0 bases from J, leaving 13 bases between. This CDR3 is CASSLGGQSLAKNIQYF. The CDR3 DNA is TGCGCCAGCAGCTTGGGGGGACAAAGCCTAGCCAAAAACATTCAGTACTTC. Variable domain in full (rest from reference TRBV5-1 and TRBJ2-4): KAGVTQTPRYLIKTRGQQVTLSCSPISGHRSVSWYQQTPGQGLQFLFEYFSETQRNKGNFPGRFSGRQFSNSRSEMNVSTLELGDSALYLCASSLGGQSLAKNIQYFGAGTRLSVL.

The chain couples TRBV19 to TRBJ1-6, with 7 bases fitting TRBD1. This CDR3 is built from 15 residues. Germline V gene data show CDR1 as LNHDA and CDR2 as SQIVND (reference sequence). J was trimmed by 13 bases and V by 3 bases; bases with no gene match: 12. CDR3 protein: CASSIGGPTGAPLHF. The CDR3 coding sequence is TGTGCCAGTAGTATTGGAGGGCCCACAGGGGCCCCCCTCCACTTT.

The V gene is TRBV11-1, the J gene TRBJ1-1; D perhaps matches TRBD1 (5 bases). Germline V gene data show CDR1 as SGHAT and CDR2 as FQDESV (reference sequence). This CDR3 has 14 residues. V dropped 5 bases and J dropped 1 base, with 11 bases sitting between them. Here the CDR3 reads CASSQVQANTEAFF. In DNA, the CDR3 is TGTGCCAGCAGCCAAGTACAGGCGAACACTGAAGCTTTCTTT. The full variable domain, with the rest looked up from reference TRBV11-1 and TRBJ1-1, is EAEVAQSPRYKITEKSQAVAFWCDPISGHATLYWYRQILGQGPELLVQFQDESVVDDSQLPKDRFSAERLKGVDSTLKIQPAELGDSAMYLCASSQVQANTEAFFGQGTRLTVV.